A selection of T cell receptor beta chains follows, all from one sample in a study of blood T cell repertoires in COVID-19. Using immunoSEQ multiplex PCR, the repertoire was profiled, and TCRdb retains in-frame clones only, with some absent. Among about 97,000 clones, more than 75% were seen once, and the ten largest hold just over 15%. Source material: peripheral blood. Source of these receptors: a human donor in a cohort sampled during active COVID-19. CDR3s include the opening cysteine and the closing phenylalanine or tryptophan. The order of the fields is clone size, D gene, J gene, V gene, CDR3 protein, CDR3 DNA. A D gene is named only where the DNA matches it firmly. Some rows mark clone size as missing; the rest say once, few, many or name a class of expanded clone.

>.|.|TRBJ2-1|TRBV13
CASSLYGQNNEQFF
TGTGCCAGCAGCCTATATGGACAGAACAATGAGCAGTTCTTC
>.|.|TRBJ2-1|TRBV4-1
CASSRENYNEQFF
TGCGCCAGCAGCCGCGAAAATTACAATGAGCAGTTCTTC
>.|.|TRBJ1-1|TRBV19
CASSLSGATEAFF
TGTGCCAGTAGTCTCTCAGGGGCCACTGAAGCTTTCTTT
>.|.|TRBJ1-6|TRBV2
CASTALLDISYNSPLHF
TGTGCCAGCACCGCCCTCTTAGACATCTCCTATAATTCACCCCTCCACTTT
>.|TRBD2|TRBJ2-3|TRBV7-6
CASSPSSGGGTDTQYF
TGTGCCAGCAGCCCCTCTAGCGGGGGGGGCACAGATACGCAGTATTTT
>.|TRBD1|TRBJ2-7|TRBV28
CASSFYRGRVDEQYF
TGTGCCAGCAGTTTCTACAGGGGGCGCGTGGACGAGCAGTACTTC
>.|.|TRBJ2-1|TRBV18
CASSLKTEQDEQFF
TGTGCCAGCTCACTAAAGACAGAACAGGATGAGCAGTTCTTC
>once|.|TRBJ1-1|TRBV2
CASSDGSRGTEAFF
TGTGCCAGCAGTGATGGGAGTCGGGGCACTGAAGCTTTCTTT
>.|TRBD1|TRBJ1-5|TRBV7-9
CASSLGTGKFSNQPQHF
TGTGCCAGCAGCCTGGGGACAGGGAAGTTCAGCAATCAGCCCCAGCATTTT
>.|.|TRBJ2-1|TRBV5-1
CASSLVGSASYNEQFF
TGCGCCAGCAGCTTGGTCGGTAGCGCGAGCTACAATGAGCAGTTCTTC
>.|.|TRBJ2-5|TRBV10-3
CAISDLQHQETQYF
TGTGCCATCAGTGATTTACAGCACCAAGAGACCCAGTACTTC
>.|.|TRBJ1-4|TRBV5-1
CASSPTGPTNEKLFF
TGCGCCAGCAGCCCCACAGGGCCGACTAATGAAAAACTGTTTTTT
>.|.|TRBJ2-1|TRBV7-8
CASTRQNAGPGQFF
TGTGCCAGCACCCGCCAAAATGCGGGGCCGGGGCAGTTCTTC
>.|.|TRBJ1-2|TRBV6-2/TRBV6-3
CASSYTGGSLYGYTF
TGTGCCAGCAGTTACACGGGGGGCTCCCTCTATGGCTACACCTTC
>few|.|TRBJ1-2|TRBV2
CASSEALRHLYGYTF
TGTGCCAGCAGTGAAGCGCTTCGACACCTCTATGGCTACACCTTC
>.|TRBD1|TRBJ2-5|TRBV6-1
CASSDRGFFLRGQGLETQYF
TGTGCCAGCAGTGACCGCGGGTTCTTCCTCCGTGGACAGGGTTTGGAGACCCAGTACTTC
>.|TRBD2|TRBJ2-1|TRBV7-3
CASSHSGRLYNEQFF
TGTGCCAGCAGCCACAGCGGGAGGTTATACAATGAGCAGTTCTTC
>.|TRBD2|TRBJ2-2|TRBV9
CASSAPPHGLAGGPSTGELFF
TGTGCCAGCAGCGCACCCCCTCATGGACTAGCGGGGGGGCCCTCCACCGGGGAGCTGTTTTTT
>few|.|TRBJ1-5|TRBV4-2
CASSQDRQISNQPQHF
TGTGCCAGCAGCCAAGATCGACAGATTAGCAATCAGCCCCAGCATTTT
>few|TRBD1|TRBJ1-2|TRBV7-9
CASSLGQGSNYGYTF
TGTGCCAGCAGCTTAGGACAGGGGAGTAACTATGGCTACACCTTC
>.|.|TRBJ1-6|TRBV4-1
CASSGRGSYNSPLHF
TGCGCCAGCAGTGGCAGGGGATCCTATAATTCACCCCTCCACTTT
>.|TRBD1|TRBJ2-7|TRBV4-1
CASSQIQAGGDYEQYF
TGCGCCAGCAGCCAAATCCAGGCAGGGGGAGACTACGAGCAGTACTTC
>once|TRBD1|TRBJ1-5|TRBV6-6
CASSYRDRVFNQPQHF
TGTGCCAGCAGTTACCGGGACAGGGTTTTCAATCAGCCCCAGCATTTT
>.|TRBD2|TRBJ2-1|TRBV7-2
CASSTTLAGGRNEQFF
TGTGCCAGCAGCACAACACTAGCGGGGGGCCGAAATGAGCAGTTCTTC
>.|TRBD2|TRBJ2-7|TRBV27
CASGPLAEGPEQYF
TGTGCCAGCGGACCACTAGCGGAGGGACCTGAGCAGTACTTC
>.|TRBD2|TRBJ2-5|TRBV11-1
CASSSRTSGGGTQYF
TGTGCCAGCAGCTCCCGGACTAGCGGGGGCGGGACCCAGTACTTC
>.|.|TRBJ2-1|TRBV11-2
CASSLVEIYNEQFF
TGTGCCAGCAGCTTAGTTGAGATTTACAATGAGCAGTTCTTC
>.|TRBD2|TRBJ2-7|TRBV7-2
CASRLGLAGGQGEQYF
TGTGCCAGCAGACTGGGACTAGCGGGAGGGCAGGGCGAGCAGTACTTC
>once|.|TRBJ2-2|TRBV11-3
CASSLDRVDTGELFF
TGTGCCAGCAGCTTAGACAGGGTCGACACCGGGGAGCTGTTTTTT
>.|.|TRBJ2-4|TRBV28
CASSSGDVAKNIQYF
TGTGCCAGCAGTTCAGGGGACGTAGCCAAAAACATTCAGTACTTC
>.|TRBD1|TRBJ1-1|TRBV7-9
CASSLGQGAQVKAFF
TGTGCCAGCAGCTTAGGGCAGGGGGCGCAGGTCAAAGCTTTCTTT
>.|.|TRBJ1-2|TRBV5-1
CASSSDGRGLGYTF
TGCGCCAGCAGCTCGGATGGAAGGGGCTTAGGCTACACCTTC
>.|.|TRBJ2-7|TRBV7-2
CASSFPGGLDEQYF
TGTGCCAGCAGCTTCCCCGGGGGTTTGGACGAGCAGTACTTC
>once|TRBD1|TRBJ1-2|TRBV18
CASSTGQNYGYTF
TGTGCCAGCTCGACGGGACAGAACTATGGCTACACCTTC
>.|TRBD2|TRBJ2-7|TRBV3-1/TRBV3-2
CASSPLSGGGSYEQYF
TGTGCCAGCAGCCCCCTCTCTGGCGGGGGATCCTACGAGCAGTACTTC
>.|TRBD2|TRBJ2-2|TRBV24-1
CATSDTASGTAALNTGELFF
TGTGCCACCAGTGATACGGCTAGCGGGACTGCGGCTTTGAACACCGGGGAGCTGTTTTTT
>.|TRBD1|TRBJ2-3|TRBV11-2
CASSPTGEDTQYF
TGTGCCAGCAGCCCCACAGGGGAAGATACGCAGTATTTT
>.|.|TRBJ2-1|TRBV9
CASSPGTTYEQFF
TGTGCCAGCAGCCCCGGGACAACTTATGAGCAGTTCTTC
>.|.|TRBJ1-2|TRBV20-1
CSARGRGGYTF
TGCAGTGCCAGGGGCCGCGGGGGCTACACCTTC
>.|.|TRBJ2-3|TRBV5-4
CASSLRLAGGTDTQYF
TGTGCCAGCAGCTTAAGACTGGCAGGGGGCACAGATACGCAGTATTTT
>.|.|TRBJ1-6|TRBV19
CASSTSTRGYNSPLHF
TGTGCCAGTAGTACTTCGACAAGGGGCTATAATTCACCCCTCCACTTT
>.|.|TRBJ1-1|TRBV5-1
CASSLTGLNTEAFF
TGCGCCAGCAGCTTGACAGGATTGAACACTGAAGCTTTCTTT